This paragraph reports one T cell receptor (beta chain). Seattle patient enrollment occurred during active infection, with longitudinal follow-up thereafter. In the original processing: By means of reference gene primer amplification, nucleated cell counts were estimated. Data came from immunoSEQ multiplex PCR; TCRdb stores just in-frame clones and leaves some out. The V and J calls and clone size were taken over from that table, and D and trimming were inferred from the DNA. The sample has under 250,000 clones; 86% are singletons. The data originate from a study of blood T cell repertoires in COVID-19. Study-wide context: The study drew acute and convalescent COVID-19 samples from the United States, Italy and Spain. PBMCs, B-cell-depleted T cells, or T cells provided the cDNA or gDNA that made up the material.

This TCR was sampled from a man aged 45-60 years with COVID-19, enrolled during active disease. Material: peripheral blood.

The CDR3 region is CAWRGMEGGWTEAFF. The CDR3 DNA reads as TGTGCCTGGAGGGGCATGGAGGGCGGATGGACTGAAGCTTTCTTT. This chain uses TRBV30 with TRBJ1-1, with D unresolved. This CDR3 region has 15 residues. The V end was cut by 3 bases, the J end by 5 bases, with 19 bases between. Germline values: CDR1 GTSNPN, CDR2 SVGIG (reference sequence).